This is a list of T cell receptor beta chains from one sample in a study of cytomegalovirus exposure and HLA in healthy donors. Measured with immunoSEQ multiplex PCR; TCRdb has only the in-frame clones, and not every one. The repertoire includes roughly 180,000 clones, 77% of them detected once, and 3% to 4.5% sits in the top ten. The sequencing sample was made of PBMCs. All receptors come from a woman aged 55 to 70 in good health and CMV-seropositive. Both conserved end residues are part of each CDR3. The D gene is left open where the match is weak. A clone size is listed for some rows: how often the clone was seen (once, few, many), or a class if it is expanded.

TRBV6-6	TRBJ1-2	TRBD1	NA	TGTGCCAGCAGCCAAACAGGGGGTAACTATGGCTACACCTTC	CASSQTGGNYGYTF
TRBV6-6	TRBJ1-3	NA	NA	TGTGCCAGCAGTCGTGAGGGGGGGGTACCAGGCACCATATATTTT	CASSREGGVPGTIYF
TRBV5-4	TRBJ2-5	NA	few	TGTGCCAGCAGCTTGTTCAGGGGCTCACCGCAACAAGAGACCCAGTACTTC	CASSLFRGSPQQETQYF
TRBV18	TRBJ2-7	NA	NA	TGTGCCAGCTCACCACCTGGGTCGACAGTGACCTACGAGCAGTACTTC	CASSPPGSTVTYEQYF
TRBV6-1	TRBJ1-1	TRBD1	NA	TGTGCCAGCAGGGAGGGACAGCCTAACACTGAAGCTTTCTTT	CASREGQPNTEAFF
TRBV5-1	TRBJ2-7	TRBD2	NA	TGCGCCAGCAGCCAGACTAGCGGGAGACGGAACTACGAGCAGTACTTC	CASSQTSGRRNYEQYF
TRBV27	TRBJ1-1	NA	NA	TGTGCCAGCAGTTTAACAGGCTTGGTGAACACTGAAGCTTTCTTT	CASSLTGLVNTEAFF
TRBV6-6	TRBJ1-5	NA	NA	TGTGCCAGCAAGCCCGGGGACAATCAGCCCCAGCATTTT	CASKPGDNQPQHF
TRBV11-2	TRBJ1-1	TRBD1	NA	TGTGCCAGCAGCTCTCAGGGGGACACTGAAGCTTTCTTT	CASSSQGDTEAFF
TRBV27	TRBJ2-3	TRBD1	NA	TGTGCCAGCACCAGACTACAGGGGGCCTCAGATACGCAGTATTTT	CASTRLQGASDTQYF
TRBV2	TRBJ1-1	TRBD1	NA	TGTGCCAGCAGTGAAGGACTCAGGGGGTCGGCTTTCTTT	CASSEGLRGSAFF
TRBV5-5	TRBJ1-2	NA	NA	TGTGCCAGCAGCTTGGGCCCGGGACAAGGCTATGGCTACACCTTC	CASSLGPGQGYGYTF
TRBV6-1	TRBJ2-5	NA	NA	TGTGCCAGCAGTGGGAGTTTCCAAGAGACCCAGTACTTC	CASSGSFQETQYF
TRBV6-4	TRBJ1-6	TRBD1	NA	TGTGCCAGCAGGACTATGGGACAGGGCGATTCACCCCTCCACTTT	CASRTMGQGDSPLHF
TRBV5-1	TRBJ2-4	TRBD1	NA	TGCGCCAGCAGCGCAAGACAGGGTAGGGACATTCAGTACTTC	CASSARQGRDIQYF
TRBV28	TRBJ2-7	TRBD1	once	TGTGCCAGCAGTTTTGCCGGGACAGAGCTCGAGCAGTACTTC	CASSFAGTELEQYF
TRBV19	TRBJ1-5	NA	NA	TGTGCCAGTAGAGAGGGTTACAATCAGCCCCAGCATTTT	CASREGYNQPQHF
TRBV6-6	TRBJ1-1	NA	NA	TGTGCCAGCAGTTTAGACAGGCCGAACACTGAAGCTTTCTTT	CASSLDRPNTEAFF
TRBV29-1	TRBJ2-7	TRBD2	NA	TGCAGCGTGGGGAAAATAGCGGGGGGGGTCTACGAGCAGTACTTC	CSVGKIAGGVYEQYF
TRBV27	TRBJ2-1	TRBD2	NA	TGTGCCACCCTTGGAGGCCCGGGAGGGAATGAGCAGTTCTTC	CATLGGPGGNEQFF